This TCR beta chain stems from a study of Ad26.COV2.S vaccination and SARS-CoV-2 variants (dated by TCRdb to the early 2020s). Notes on the research overall: Vaccine-arm donors came from COV1001, a multicentre, randomized, double-blind, placebo-controlled phase I-IIa trial of Ad26.COV2.S in healthy adults. Trial participants were randomized into five groups of five: low-dose or high-dose Ad26.COV2.S given once or twice, or placebo on both occasions. Blinding of investigators to trial group allocation was maintained during experiments and outcome assessment. TCRbeta repertoire sequencing served as the tool for gauging how specific and how broad the SARS-CoV-2-reactive T cell receptors were following Ad26.COV2.S vaccination. A total of roughly 30 samples were included in the TCR-sequenced set, comprising around 19 Ad26.COV2.S vaccine recipients, 5 placebo recipients and 8 SARS-CoV-2 convalescent individuals. Ad26.COV2.S was administered intramuscularly at 5 x 10^10 or 1 x 10^11 viral particles, either as a single shot or as two shots given 56 days apart.

According to the study, the label for this sample's treatment or condition signals: roughly 19 received Ad26.COV2.S at low or high dose, single or two shots; a few received placebo; per-sample allocation not given. For vaccine and placebo recipients, repertoires were sequenced using samples collected on day 63 after the first injection. Between 29 July and 7 August 2020, Cohort 1b enrolled about 27 adults aged 18-55 years at one site in Boston, USA. As a vaccine, Ad26.COV2.S was a replication-incompetent adenovirus type 26 vector that expressed a prefusion-stabilized SARS-CoV-2 spike protein derived from the original Wuhan strain. TCRbeta CDR3 regions were sequenced with the immunoSEQ Assay. After extraction, genomic DNA underwent amplification by bias-controlled multiplex PCR, followed by high-throughput sequencing. The original methods were these. Collapsing and filtering of sequences were performed to quantify the absolute abundance of each unique TCRbeta CDR3 region. Usable DNA was measured by amplifying reference genes present in all nucleated cells, and TCRbeta template counts were normalized to that usable DNA to estimate T cell fraction. Repertoire TCRs were annotated as SARS-CoV-2-specific when V gene, CDR3 amino acid sequence and J gene were exactly matched to a known reactive TCR set. MIRA supplied the reference SARS-CoV-2 TCR set, which was filtered for enrichment in COVID-19-positive ImmuneCODE repertoires so that public or cross-reactive TCRs were removed. Drawing on the MIRA antigens, annotated TCRs were analysed further at the level of specific ORF or position within ORF. Depth was the summed frequency of annotated unique rearrangements, while breadth was defined as annotated unique rearrangements over total unique productive rearrangements. Two-sided Wilcoxon rank-sum tests were applied when comparing TCR breadth between groups. This is the immuneACCESS table as TCRdb keeps it, with only in-frame sequences that have V and J called. A part of the clones is gone; compared with another copy, unresolved V genes explain less than half, and the rest is unexplained. V, J and clone size reflect that table, while D and trimming were determined from the DNA. The sample table lists 300,000 to 400,000 clones, 85% of them with a count of one. The ten largest account for approximately 2.2% of the sample.

The CDR3 holds 13 amino acids from the cysteine to the phenylalanine. Only CDR3 DNA is held: 39 bases, read in frame from base 1. V is pared back by 5 bases and J by 4 bases, with 8 bases lying between the germline termini. Sequences LNHNV (CDR1) and YYDKDF (CDR2) are obtained from the germline V gene (reference sequence). As to this clone: Its antigen specificity is not known. Base qualities are not provided; no much larger clone lies one nucleotide away.

Findings and caveats that apply to the study as a whole: Ad26.COV2.S recipients had higher spike-specific TCR breadth than placebo recipients (P = 0.0014). The authors noted that total T cell responses may have been underestimated by the TCR breadth and depth analyses. The study was not powered for comparison of responses between vaccine doses or regimens. Substantial breadth of spike-specific CD8+ and CD4+ T cell responses was reported after vaccination. Vaccine and placebo recipients had comparable non-spike TCR breadth, which fits with the vaccine containing only spike.

The clonotype originates from a person between 18 and 65 years old who received the Ad26.COV2.S COVID-19 vaccine or a placebo. The V gene is TRBV15 and the J gene is TRBJ2-2; the D region possibly corresponds to TRBD2 (6 bases align). The sample was peripheral blood, taken in a trial of Ad26.COV2.S vaccine versus placebo. The nucleotide sequence is TGTGCCACCAGCCCGGAGGGCACCGGGGAGCTGTTTTTT. This sequence encodes CATSPEGTGELFF. The CDR3 plus the reference TRBV15 and TRBJ2-2 genes for the other parts give the full variable domain: DAMVIQNPRYQVTQFGKPVTLSCSQTLNHNVMYWYQQKSSQAPKLLFHYYDKDFNNEADTPDNFQSRRPNTSFCFLDIRSPGLGDTAMYLCATSPEGTGELFFGEGSRLTVL.